The 27 T cell receptor beta chains below come from one sample, sequenced in a study of metastatic and nonmetastatic thyroid tumors. TCRdb called clones again from the PCR reads with MiXCR. The data hold under 40,000 clones, with about 15% observed a single time. Thyroid surgery took place with no prior treatment in any patient. Sequencing used blood. These receptors were taken from a female donor with papillary thyroid cancer or a benign thyroid nodule (not recorded which). Some clones in this sample may be carry-over from other donors' samples.

This clone was seen at least ten times. The chain employs TRBV11-2 and TRBJ1-3; D unclear. V lost 1 base to trimming and J lost 0 bases, with 10 bases between them. The CDR3 totals 16 residues. Germline V gives CDR1 SGHAT, CDR2 FQNNGV. The CDR3, as DNA: TGTGCCAGCAGCTTAGGAGGGATCAGCTCTGGAAACACCATATATTTT. Its translation: CASSLGGISSGNTIYF.

There are a few counts of this clone. Lacking the conserved final phenylalanine or tryptophan, this CDR3 likely reflects a read error. The gene calls are TRBV27 and TRBJ1-2; TRBD1 aligns across 8 bases. V trimming: 4 bases; J trimming: 5 bases; junction bases outside the gene matches: 3. This CDR3 is built from 13 residues. From germline, CDR1 is MNHEY and CDR2 SMNVEV (reference sequence). DNA of the CDR3: TGTGCCAGCAGTTCGGGACAGGTATATGGCTACACCATC. Translation: CASSSGQVYGYTI.

This clone was counted ten times or more. V gene TRBV28 combines with J gene TRBJ1-2; D might be TRBD1 (6 bases). This CDR3 is 11 amino acids long. Germline-derived CDR1 and CDR2 are MDHEN and SYDVKM. The V and J ends lost 6 bases and 11 bases respectively, with 13 bases between them. The CDR3: CASRRQVRYTF. In nucleotides, the CDR3 is TGTGCCAGCAGAAGACAGGTCCGGTACACCTTC.

Many counts were recorded for this clone. Other DNA sequences in the same sample also yield this CDR3. V is TRBV6-2 or TRBV6-3 and J is TRBJ2-5; 10 bases fit TRBD1. The CDR3 consists of 17 residues. V gave up 2 bases and J gave up 5 bases; unmatched junction bases: 11. Per germline, CDR1 MNHEY and CDR2 SVGEGT. Here the CDR3 DNA reads TGTGCCAGCAGTTACCCCGGCGAGGACAGGGGGGGGGAGACCCAGTACTTC. It yields the protein CASSYPGEDRGGETQYF.

This clone showed up many times. J is TRBJ2-1 and V is TRBV28; no firm D call. The CDR3 consists of 14 residues. V was clipped by 5 bases and J by 1 base, with 9 bases between them. In germline, CDR1 is MDHEN, CDR2 SYDVKM. The CDR3 protein is CASSNSGSYNEQFF. CDR3 DNA sequence: TGTGCCAGCAGTAATTCCGGGTCCTACAATGAGCAGTTCTTC.

This clone was counted ten times or more. This rearrangement joins TRBV7-3 to TRBJ2-3, with D possibly being TRBD2 (5 bases). Per germline, CDR1 SGHTA and CDR2 FQGTGA. Between the trimmed V and J ends, which lost 9 bases and 7 bases, there was a span of 20 bases. The CDR3 is 14 residues long. CDR3 sequence (DNA): TGTGCCAGTCGTGGTAGCGAAGACCCTAATACGCAGTATTTT. Its translation: CASRGSEDPNTQYF.

This chain connects TRBV5-3 to TRBJ1-1; the D is unclear. TRBV5-3 is treated as an ORF (open reading frame) with a function not yet certain. The length of the CDR3 is 11 residues. V lost 8 bases and J 6 bases, leaving 11 bases between the germline ends. CDR3 DNA: TGTGCCAGCACCAACACGGCTGAAGCTTTCTTT. It encodes CASTNTAEAFF.

This clone came up many times. This sequence joins TRBV7-2 and TRBJ2-7, with TRBD1 matching over 8 bases. J gave up 3 bases and V 8 bases, and 6 bases lay outside the gene matches. The CDR3 loop spans 13 amino acids. Germline assignment: CDR1 SGHTA and CDR2 FQGNSA. Here the CDR3 reads CASAGTGLYEQYF. The CDR3 DNA reads as TGTGCCAGCGCCGGGACAGGCCTCTACGAGCAGTACTTC.

This clone was detected many times. Other DNA variants within this sample encode the same CDR3. V gene TRBV27 combines with J gene TRBJ2-2; D uncertain. This CDR3 contains 13 residues. The V gene's germline CDR1 is MNHEY and CDR2 SMNVEV (reference sequence). V was trimmed by 7 bases and J by 6 bases, leaving 12 bases between them. CDR3 in DNA: TGTGCCAGCAAGGGTTGGGCGGCCGGGGAGCTGTTTTTT. It translates to CASKGWAAGELFF.

This clone was observed many times. This sample includes further DNA sequences coding for the same CDR3. V and J are TRBV5-1 and TRBJ2-3, with 8 bases fitting TRBD1. The J segment lost 3 bases and the V segment lost 1 base, leaving 4 bases of the junction unmatched. Germline V lookup: CDR1 SGHRS, CDR2 YFSETQ. The CDR3 runs 15 residues. CDR3 protein: CASSLQGARTDTQYF. Written as DNA, the CDR3 is TGCGCCAGCAGCTTGCAGGGGGCGCGAACAGATACGCAGTATTTT.

There are a few counts of this clone. The J gene is TRBJ2-2, the V gene TRBV7-8; D unresolved. Germline CDR1 and CDR2: SGHVS and FQNEAQ. The V end lost 3 bases, the J end lost 8 bases, and 19 bases lay between the germline ends. The CDR3 is 16 residues long. The DNA for the CDR3 is TGTGCCAGCAGCTTCTTACCCGGTGGCATGGGAGGGGAGCTGTTTTTT. This translates into CASSFLPGGMGGELFF.

This clone was counted many times. J is TRBJ1-5 and V is TRBV15; 8 bases line up with TRBD1. J lost 5 bases, V lost 9 bases, and 12 bases had no gene match. CDR3 length: 15 amino acids. Germline CDR1 reads LNHNV; CDR2 reads YYDKDF (reference sequence). The CDR3 is CATGIRTGKDQPQHF. DNA of the CDR3: TGTGCCACAGGAATTCGGACAGGGAAGGATCAGCCCCAGCATTTT.

The chain couples TRBV12-3 or TRBV12-4 to TRBJ1-2; 12 positions match TRBD1. The CDR3 runs to 17 residues. V lost 5 bases and J lost 4; bases outside the gene matches: 11. Here the CDR3 DNA reads TGTGCCAGCAGTCCCGGGACAGGGGGCTTTATCGTCTATGGCTACACCTTC. Translation gives CASSPGTGGFIVYGYTF.

At least ten counts were recorded for this clone. The chain uses TRBV6-2 or TRBV6-3 and TRBJ2-2; D uncertain. Germline V gene sequence: CDR1 MNHEY, CDR2 SVGEGT. The CDR3 is 14 residues long. The V gene lost 6 bases and the J gene lost 5 bases, with 13 bases spanning the gap. CDR3 residues: CASRPRDGTGELFF. CDR3 bases: TGTGCCAGCAGACCCCGCGACGGGACCGGGGAGCTGTTTTTT.

V gene TRBV20-1 combines with J gene TRBJ1-2; TRBD1 agrees at 9 bases. V was pared by 6 bases and J by 7 bases, with 12 bases of the junction left unmatched. The length of the CDR3 is 14 residues. Per the germline V gene, CDR1 is DFQATT and CDR2 is SNEGSKA (reference sequence). This CDR3 is CSAQPGQGTRGYTF. The CDR3 coding sequence is TGCAGTGCGCAGCCGGGACAGGGAACCCGTGGCTACACCTTC.

This clone was seen many times. The chain employs TRBV7-8 and TRBJ2-3, with 7 bases identical to TRBD2. The V and J ends lost 4 bases and 2 bases, in that order; junction bases with no gene match: 9. The CDR3 has 16 amino acids. Germline values: CDR1 SGHVS, CDR2 FQNEAQ. CDR3: CASSSPTSVFTDTQYF. Written as DNA, the CDR3 is TGTGCCAGCAGCTCACCAACTAGCGTATTCACAGATACGCAGTATTTT.

CDR3 sequence (DNA): TGTGCCTGGAGTGTACGGGTGGGGAGCGGCGAGCAGTACTTC. The encoded protein is CAWSVRVGSGEQYF. This rearrangement joins TRBV30 to TRBJ2-7; possibly TRBD2 for D (5 bases). CDR3 length: 14 residues. From germline, CDR1 is GTSNPN and CDR2 SVGIG (reference sequence). Trimming cost V 0 bases and J 6 bases, with 15 bases left between them.

This clone was counted at least ten times. This CDR3 reads CASTPRTSYEQYF. CDR3 DNA: TGCGCCAGTACCCCCAGGACCTCCTACGAGCAGTACTTC. The rearrangement uses TRBV10-2 and TRBJ2-7; D gene unclear. Germline loops: CDR1 WSHSY, CDR2 SAAADI. Trimming shortened V by 9 bases and J by 0 bases, and 12 bases separated the two germline ends. The CDR3 covers 13 residues.

This clone appeared a few times. V gene TRBV6-1 combines with J gene TRBJ2-1, with 10 bases lining up with TRBD2. Germline CDR1 MNHNS, CDR2 SASEGT. The CDR3 extends over 14 amino acids. J was trimmed by 12 bases and V by 3 bases; bases with no gene match: 8. CDR3 DNA sequence: TGTGCCAGCAGTGACAAGCGGGGGGGCAAAATGCAGTTCTTC. Protein product: CASSDKRGGKMQFF.

This clone was found many times. The chain combines TRBV12-3 or TRBV12-4 with TRBJ2-7, with 8 nucleotides matching TRBD2. The length of the CDR3 is 14 residues. V lost 3 bases and J lost 0; bases outside the gene matches: 1. Here the CDR3 reads CASSLLAGSYEQYF. CDR3 DNA sequence: TGTGCCAGCAGTTTGCTAGCGGGCTCCTACGAGCAGTACTTC.

In this sample, this clone is medium-sized. This chain joins TRBV28 and TRBJ1-6, with TRBD1 matching over 9 bases. The CDR3 extends over 17 amino acids. CDR1 is MDHEN and CDR2 is SYDVKM in the germline V gene. V was pared by 6 bases and J by 8 bases, with 14 bases of the junction left unmatched. CDR3 nucleotides: TGTGCCAGCAGCAGGACAGGGGCGGCACGCAGGTATTCACCCCTCCACTTT. This translates into CASSRTGAARRYSPLHF.

This clone showed up many times. The rearrangement links TRBV12-3 or TRBV12-4 to TRBJ2-1; 8 nucleotides agree with TRBD2. Germline trimming cut 6 bases from V and 3 bases from J; bases unmatched to any gene: 10. There are 16 residues in the CDR3. CDR3 residues: CASSTTGGEGYNEQFF. CDR3 coding DNA: TGTGCCAGCAGCACCACCGGGGGGGAGGGCTACAATGAGCAGTTCTTC.

CDR3 protein: CAWTITDTQYF. The CDR3 DNA follows: TGTGCCTGGACCATCACAGATACGCAGTATTTT. The rearrangement links TRBV30 to TRBJ2-3; D unclear. In germline, CDR1 is GTSNPN, CDR2 SVGIG (reference sequence). V dropped 4 bases and J dropped 2 bases, with 4 bases sitting between them. The CDR3 length is 11 residues.

This clone has ten or more counts. This CDR3 is CSAHRGGYSNQPQHF. The CDR3, as DNA: TGCAGTGCCCACAGGGGAGGGTATAGCAATCAGCCCCAGCATTTT. This chain uses TRBV20-1 with TRBJ1-5; 7 bases are a match to TRBD1. CDR3 size: 15 residues. After removal of 6 bases from V and 0 bases from J, the junction contained 8 bases not matched to a gene. Germline lookup yields CDR1 DFQATT and CDR2 SNEGSKA (reference sequence).

Of note for this clone: Sequence at one end of the junction differs from germline and may be a read error. V usage is TRBV7-2 and J usage is TRBJ2-7, with unresolved D. Germline V CDR1 and CDR2: SGHTA, FQGNSA. This CDR3 is built from 13 residues. CDR3 in DNA: TGTGCCAGCAGCTTGGCGGTGATTTACGACCAGTACTTC. The encoded protein is CASSLAVIYDQYF.

This clone was counted ten times or more. CDR3 in amino acids: CASSGQGFQYF. The CDR3 bases are TGTGCCAGCAGTGGACAGGGTTTTCAGTACTTC. The chain combines TRBV25-1 with TRBJ2-4; 7 positions match TRBD1. The V gene's germline CDR1 is MGHDK and CDR2 SYGVNS. V lost 4 bases to trimming and J lost 11 bases; unmatched junction nucleotides: 2. This CDR3 has 11 amino acids.

This clone has only a few counts. CDR3 residues: CASIRLAGADTQYF. Here the CDR3 DNA reads TGTGCCAGTATCCGACTAGCGGGAGCAGATACGCAGTATTTT. The J gene is TRBJ2-3, the V gene TRBV6-1; 12 nucleotides align to TRBD2. The CDR3 consists of 14 residues. V shed 9 bases and J 4 bases; nucleotides not matched to a gene: 5. Germline-derived CDR1 and CDR2 are MNHNS and SASEGT.